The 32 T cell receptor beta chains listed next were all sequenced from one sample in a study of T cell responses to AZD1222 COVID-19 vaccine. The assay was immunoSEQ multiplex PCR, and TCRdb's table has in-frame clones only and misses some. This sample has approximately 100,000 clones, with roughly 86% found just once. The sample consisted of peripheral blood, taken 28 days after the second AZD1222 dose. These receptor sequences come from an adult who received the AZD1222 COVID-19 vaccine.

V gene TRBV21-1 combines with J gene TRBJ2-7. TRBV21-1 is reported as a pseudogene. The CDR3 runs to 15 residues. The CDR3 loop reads CASSKDGDGAYEQYF. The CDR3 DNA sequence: TGTGCCAGCAGCAAAGACGGGGACGGGGCCTACGAGCAGTACTTC.

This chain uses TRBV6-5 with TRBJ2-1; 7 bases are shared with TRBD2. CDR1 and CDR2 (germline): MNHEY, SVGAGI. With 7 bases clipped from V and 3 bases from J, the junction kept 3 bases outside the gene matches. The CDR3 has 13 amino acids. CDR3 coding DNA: TGTGCCAGCACTACTAGCGTCTACAATGAGCAGTTCTTC. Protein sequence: CASTTSVYNEQFF.

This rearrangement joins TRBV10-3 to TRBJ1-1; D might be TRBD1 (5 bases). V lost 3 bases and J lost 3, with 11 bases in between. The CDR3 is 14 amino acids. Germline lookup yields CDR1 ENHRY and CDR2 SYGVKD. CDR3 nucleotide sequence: TGTGCCATCAGTGACAGGGCGCGGGACACTGAAGCTTTCTTT. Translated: CAISDRARDTEAFF.

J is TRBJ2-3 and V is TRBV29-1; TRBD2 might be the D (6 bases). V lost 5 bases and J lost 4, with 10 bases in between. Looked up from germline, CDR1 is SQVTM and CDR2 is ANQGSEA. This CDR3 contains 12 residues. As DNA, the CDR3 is TGCAGCGTTTCTAGCGCTTCAGATACGCAGTATTTT. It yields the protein CSVSSASDTQYF.

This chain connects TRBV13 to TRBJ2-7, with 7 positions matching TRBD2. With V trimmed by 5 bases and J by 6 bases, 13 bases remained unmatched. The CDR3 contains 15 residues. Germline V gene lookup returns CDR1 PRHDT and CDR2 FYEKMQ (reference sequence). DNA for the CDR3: TGTGCCAGCAGCCTGGAAAATGGCAGGGAGGGCGAGCAGTACTTC. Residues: CASSLENGREGEQYF.

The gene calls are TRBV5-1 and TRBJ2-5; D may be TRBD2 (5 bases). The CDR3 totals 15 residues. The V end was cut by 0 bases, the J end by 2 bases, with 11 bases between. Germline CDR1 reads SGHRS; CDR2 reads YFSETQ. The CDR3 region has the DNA TGCGCCAGCAGCTTGGGGTCCGGGATTCAAGAGACCCAGTACTTC. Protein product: CASSLGSGIQETQYF.

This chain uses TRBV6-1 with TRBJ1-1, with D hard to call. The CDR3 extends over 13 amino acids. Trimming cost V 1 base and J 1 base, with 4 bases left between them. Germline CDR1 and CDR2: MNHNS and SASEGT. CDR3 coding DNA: TGTGCCAGCAGTGAAGTACCGAACACTGAAGCTTTCTTT. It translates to CASSEVPNTEAFF.

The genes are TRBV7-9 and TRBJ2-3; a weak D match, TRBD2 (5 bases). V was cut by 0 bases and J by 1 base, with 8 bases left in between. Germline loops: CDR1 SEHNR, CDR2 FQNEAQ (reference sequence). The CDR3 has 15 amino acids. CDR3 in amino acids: CASSLASGGTDTQYF. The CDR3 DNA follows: TGTGCCAGCAGCTTAGCATCCGGGGGCACAGATACGCAGTATTTT.

The CDR3 DNA reads as TGTGCCAGCAGTCGGACAACTAACTATGGCTACACCTTC. Translated, it gives CASSRTTNYGYTF. The chain is built from TRBV6-2 or TRBV6-3 and TRBJ1-2; perhaps TRBD1 as D (5 bases). The CDR3 loop spans 13 amino acids. The ends were cut back, 5 bases at V and 0 bases at J, with 7 bases in the middle. From germline, CDR1 is MNHEY and CDR2 SVGEGT.

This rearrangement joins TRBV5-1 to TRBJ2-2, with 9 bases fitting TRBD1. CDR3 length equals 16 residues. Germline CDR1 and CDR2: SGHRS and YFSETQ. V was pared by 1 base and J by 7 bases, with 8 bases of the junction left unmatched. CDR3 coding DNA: TGCGCCAGCAGCTTGACGAACAGGGGGCAAGGCGGGGAGCTGTTTTTT. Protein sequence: CASSLTNRGQGGELFF.

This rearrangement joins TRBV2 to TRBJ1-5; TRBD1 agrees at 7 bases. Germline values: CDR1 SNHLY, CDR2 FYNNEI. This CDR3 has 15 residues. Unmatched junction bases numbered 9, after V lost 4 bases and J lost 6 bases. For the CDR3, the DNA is TGTGCCAGCAGTGGGGGCAGGGGGGTTTCTCAGCCCCAGCATTTT. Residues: CASSGGRGVSQPQHF.

CDR3 amino acids: CASSQDARDTEAFF. The CDR3 bases are TGCGCCAGCAGCCAAGATGCGCGGGACACTGAAGCTTTCTTT. This chain joins TRBV4-1 and TRBJ1-1, with D uncertain. V gave up 0 bases and J gave up 3 bases, with 8 bases separating them. This CDR3 region has 14 residues. From germline, CDR1 is MGHRA and CDR2 YSYEKL.

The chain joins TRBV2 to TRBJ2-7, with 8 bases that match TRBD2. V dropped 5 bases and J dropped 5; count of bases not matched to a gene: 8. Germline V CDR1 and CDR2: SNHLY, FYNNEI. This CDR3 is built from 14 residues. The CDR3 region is CASSSGGRSHEQYF. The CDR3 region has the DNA TGTGCCAGCAGTTCGGGGGGGAGGTCCCACGAGCAGTACTTC.

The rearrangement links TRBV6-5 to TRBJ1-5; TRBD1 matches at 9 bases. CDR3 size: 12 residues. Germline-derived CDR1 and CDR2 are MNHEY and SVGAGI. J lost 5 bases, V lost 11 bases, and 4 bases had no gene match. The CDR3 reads CAGGQGYQPQHF. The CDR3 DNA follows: TGTGCCGGCGGACAGGGGTATCAGCCCCAGCATTTT.

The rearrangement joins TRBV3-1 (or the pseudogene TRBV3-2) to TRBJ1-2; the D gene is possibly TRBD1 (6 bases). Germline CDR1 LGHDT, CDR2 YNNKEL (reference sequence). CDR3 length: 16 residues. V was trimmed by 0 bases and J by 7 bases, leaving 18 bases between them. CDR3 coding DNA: TGTGCCAGCAGCCAAGATCCGACAGGCCGCGCGGTTGGCTACACCTTC. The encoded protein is CASSQDPTGRAVGYTF.

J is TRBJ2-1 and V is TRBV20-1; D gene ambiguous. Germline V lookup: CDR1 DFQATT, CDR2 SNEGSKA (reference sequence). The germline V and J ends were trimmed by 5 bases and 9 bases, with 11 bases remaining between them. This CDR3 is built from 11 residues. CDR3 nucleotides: TGCAGTGCTGCCCCGGTGATTGAGCAGTTCTTC. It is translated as CSAAPVIEQFF.

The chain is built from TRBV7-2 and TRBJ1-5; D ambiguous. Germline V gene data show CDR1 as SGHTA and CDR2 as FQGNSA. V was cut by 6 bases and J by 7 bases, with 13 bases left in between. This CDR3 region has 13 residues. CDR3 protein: CASSFDRAQPQHF. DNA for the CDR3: TGTGCCAGCAGTTTCGACCGGGCCCAGCCCCAGCATTTT. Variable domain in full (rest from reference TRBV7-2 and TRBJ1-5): GAGVSQSPSNKVTEKGKDVELRCDPISGHTALYWYRQSLGQGLEFLIYFQGNSAPDKSGLPSDRFSAERTGGSVSTLTIQRTQQEDSAVYLCASSFDRAQPQHFGDGTRLSIL.

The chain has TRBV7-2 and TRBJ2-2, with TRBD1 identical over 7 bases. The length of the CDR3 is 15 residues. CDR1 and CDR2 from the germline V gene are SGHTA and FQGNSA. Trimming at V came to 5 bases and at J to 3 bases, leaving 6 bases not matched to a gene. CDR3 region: CASSPRQGYTGELFF. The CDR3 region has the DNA TGTGCCAGCAGCCCTCGACAGGGATACACCGGGGAGCTGTTTTTT.

CDR3 residues: CASSQPRGTEAFF. In nucleotides, the CDR3 is TGTGCCAGCAGCCAACCACGGGGCACTGAAGCTTTCTTT. The chain carries TRBV3-1 (or the pseudogene TRBV3-2) and TRBJ1-1; D not certain. Per germline, CDR1 LGHDT and CDR2 YNNKEL (reference sequence). There are 13 residues in the CDR3. V lost 2 bases, J lost 4 bases, and 8 bases lay in between.

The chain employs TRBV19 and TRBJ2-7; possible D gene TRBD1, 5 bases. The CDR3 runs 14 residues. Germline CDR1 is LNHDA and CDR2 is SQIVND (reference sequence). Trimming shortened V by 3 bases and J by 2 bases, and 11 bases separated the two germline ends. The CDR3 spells CASSIGQTTYEQYF. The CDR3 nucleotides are TGTGCCAGTAGTATTGGACAAACGACCTACGAGCAGTACTTC. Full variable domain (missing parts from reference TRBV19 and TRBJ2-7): DGGITQSPKYLFRKEGQNVTLSCEQNLNHDAMYWYRQDPGQGLRLIYYSQIVNDFQKGDIAEGYSVSREKKESFPLTVTSAQKNPTAFYLCASSIGQTTYEQYFGPGTRLTVT.

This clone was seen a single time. CDR3: CASSLGLAVGELFF. CDR3 in DNA: TGCGCCAGCAGCTTGGGACTAGCGGTCGGGGAGCTGTTTTTT. The chain carries TRBV5-1 and TRBJ2-2, with 9 bases lining up with TRBD2. Germline V gene lookup returns CDR1 SGHRS and CDR2 YFSETQ. Trimming cost V 0 bases and J 7 bases; bases outside gene matches: 1. The CDR3 is 14 amino acids.

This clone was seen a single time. CDR3 sequence: CATKTSGVGDTQYF. The CDR3 DNA reads TGTGCCACCAAGACTAGCGGGGTAGGGGATACGCAGTATTTT. This chain uses TRBV2 with TRBJ2-3, with TRBD2 identical over 11 bases. CDR3 length: 14 amino acids. Germline CDR1 and CDR2: SNHLY and FYNNEI. The J segment lost 6 bases and the V segment lost 10 bases, leaving 9 bases of the junction unmatched.

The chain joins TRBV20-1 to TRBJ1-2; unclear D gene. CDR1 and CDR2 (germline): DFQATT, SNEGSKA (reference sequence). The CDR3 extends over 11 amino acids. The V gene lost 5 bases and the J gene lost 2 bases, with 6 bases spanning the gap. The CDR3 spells CSAHPNYGYTF. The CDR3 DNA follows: TGCAGTGCTCATCCCAACTATGGCTACACCTTC.

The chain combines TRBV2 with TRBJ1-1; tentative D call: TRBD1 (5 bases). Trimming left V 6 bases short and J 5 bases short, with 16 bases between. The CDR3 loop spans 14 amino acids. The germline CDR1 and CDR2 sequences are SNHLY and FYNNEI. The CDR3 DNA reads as TGTGCCAGCAGGGAAACCGGGGGATGGACTGAAGCTTTCTTT. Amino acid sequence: CASRETGGWTEAFF.

The CDR3 coding sequence is TGCAGCGTTGAAGGGAAGGGATACAATGAGCAGTTCTTC. It translates to CSVEGKGYNEQFF. The chain combines TRBV29-1 with TRBJ2-1; D not certain. Trimming stripped 1 base from V and 4 bases from J, with 8 bases between. Germline-derived CDR1 and CDR2 are SQVTM and ANQGSEA. This CDR3 is 13 amino acids long.

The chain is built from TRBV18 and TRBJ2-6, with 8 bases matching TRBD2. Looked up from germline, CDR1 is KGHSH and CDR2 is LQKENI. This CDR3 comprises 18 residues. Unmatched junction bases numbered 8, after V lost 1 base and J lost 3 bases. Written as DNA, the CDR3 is TGTGCCAGCTCACCACTCGCAGGCGGGGGGAATGGGGCCAACGTCCTGACTTTC. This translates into CASSPLAGGGNGANVLTF.

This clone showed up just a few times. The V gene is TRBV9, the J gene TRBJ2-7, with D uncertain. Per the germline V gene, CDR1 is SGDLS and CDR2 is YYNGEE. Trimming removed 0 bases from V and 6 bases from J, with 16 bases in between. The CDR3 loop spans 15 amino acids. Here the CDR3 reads CASSVGVSLAPEQYF. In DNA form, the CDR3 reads TGTGCCAGCAGCGTAGGGGTCAGCCTCGCCCCCGAGCAGTACTTC.

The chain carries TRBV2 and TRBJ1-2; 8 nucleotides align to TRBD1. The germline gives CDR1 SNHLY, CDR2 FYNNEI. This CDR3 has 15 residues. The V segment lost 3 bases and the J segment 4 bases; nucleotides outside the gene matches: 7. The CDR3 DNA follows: TGTGCCAGCAGTGAGGGAGACAGGGGAATCTATGGCTACACCTTC. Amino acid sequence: CASSEGDRGIYGYTF. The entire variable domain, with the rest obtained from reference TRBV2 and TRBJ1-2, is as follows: EPEVTQTPSHQVTQMGQEVILRCVPISNHLYFYWYRQILGQKVEFLVSFYNNEISEKSEIFDDQFSVERPDGSNFTLKIRSTKLEDSAMYFCASSEGDRGIYGYTFGSGTRLTVV.

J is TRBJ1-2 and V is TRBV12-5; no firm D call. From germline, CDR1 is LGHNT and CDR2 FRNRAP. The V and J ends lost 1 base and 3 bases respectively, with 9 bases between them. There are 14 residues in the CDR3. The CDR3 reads CASGLGSADYGYTF. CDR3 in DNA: TGTGCTAGTGGTTTGGGCAGTGCCGACTATGGCTACACCTTC.

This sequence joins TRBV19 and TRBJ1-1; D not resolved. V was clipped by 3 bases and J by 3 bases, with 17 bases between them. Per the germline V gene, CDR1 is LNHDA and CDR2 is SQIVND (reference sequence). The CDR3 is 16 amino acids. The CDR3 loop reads CASSILLTFGDTEAFF. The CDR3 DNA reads TGTGCCAGTAGTATCCTCTTAACGTTCGGGGACACTGAAGCTTTCTTT.

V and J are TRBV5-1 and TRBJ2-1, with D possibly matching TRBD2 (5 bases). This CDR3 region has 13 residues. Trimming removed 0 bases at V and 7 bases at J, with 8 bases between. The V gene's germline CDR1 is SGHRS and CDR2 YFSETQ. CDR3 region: CASSLVPGNEQFF. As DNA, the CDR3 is TGCGCCAGCAGCTTGGTCCCGGGGAATGAGCAGTTCTTC.

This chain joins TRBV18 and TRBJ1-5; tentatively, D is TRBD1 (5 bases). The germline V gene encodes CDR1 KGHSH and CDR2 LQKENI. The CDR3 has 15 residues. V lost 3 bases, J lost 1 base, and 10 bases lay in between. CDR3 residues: CASSPFDSSNQPQHF. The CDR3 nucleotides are TGTGCCAGCTCACCTTTTGACAGCAGCAATCAGCCCCAGCATTTT.